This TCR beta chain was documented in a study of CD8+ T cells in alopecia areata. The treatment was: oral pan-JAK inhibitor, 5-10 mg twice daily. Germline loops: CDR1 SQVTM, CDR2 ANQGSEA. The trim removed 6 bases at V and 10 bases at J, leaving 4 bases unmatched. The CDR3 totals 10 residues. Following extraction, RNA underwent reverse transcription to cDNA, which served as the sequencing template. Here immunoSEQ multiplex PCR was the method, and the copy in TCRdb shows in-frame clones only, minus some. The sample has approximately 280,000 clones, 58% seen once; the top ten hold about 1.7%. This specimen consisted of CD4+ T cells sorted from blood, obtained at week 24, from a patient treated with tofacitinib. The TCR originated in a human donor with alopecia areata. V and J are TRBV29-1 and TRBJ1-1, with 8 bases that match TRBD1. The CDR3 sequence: CSVGTGGAFF. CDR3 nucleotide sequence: TGCAGCGTAGGCACAGGGGGAGCTTTCTTT.